The 7 T cell receptor beta chains in this list originate from one sample, sequenced in a study of T cell responses to AZD1222 COVID-19 vaccine. The repertoire was sequenced with immunoSEQ multiplex PCR; TCRdb's copy has only in-frame clones and lacks some. The sample shows about 210,000 clones, around 94% of them seen only once. Specimen: peripheral blood, collected 28 days after the second dose of the MenACWY control vaccine. The origin of the receptors is an adult who received the MenACWY meningococcal vaccine as a control.

The sample holds one count of this clone. The chain carries TRBV6-6 and TRBJ2-7; 7 positions agree with TRBD2. Germline V gene data show CDR1 as MNHNY and CDR2 as SVGAGI (reference sequence). The CDR3 covers 16 residues. J was trimmed by 4 bases and V by 0 bases; bases with no gene match: 9. The CDR3 DNA follows: TGTGCCAGCAGTTACTCGCTTAATAGCGGGCTATACGAGCAGTACTTC. Translated, it gives CASSYSLNSGLYEQYF.

The chain combines TRBV5-1 with TRBJ1-5, with D possibly being TRBD1 (5 bases). This CDR3 spans 15 amino acids. Trimming cost V 4 bases and J 0 bases, with 11 bases left between them. Germline V CDR1 and CDR2: SGHRS, YFSETQ. The CDR3 spells CASSNGTDSNQPQHF. The CDR3 region has the DNA TGCGCCAGCAGCAACGGGACGGATAGCAATCAGCCCCAGCATTTT.

The chain is built from TRBV18 and TRBJ2-1; D is perhaps TRBD2 (5 bases). CDR3 length: 14 residues. Germline V gene lookup returns CDR1 KGHSH and CDR2 LQKENI. The V gene lost 6 bases and the J gene lost 5 bases, with 14 bases spanning the gap. The CDR3 sequence: CASSQWAEDNEQFF. DNA of the CDR3: TGTGCCAGCTCCCAGTGGGCGGAGGACAATGAGCAGTTCTTC.

The genes are TRBV5-4 and TRBJ1-1; D is ambiguous. The V gene's germline CDR1 is SGHNT and CDR2 YYREEE (reference sequence). Trimming left V 4 bases short and J 5 bases short, with 12 bases between. CDR3 length: 13 amino acids. This chain's CDR3 is CASSRRTLTEAFF. The CDR3 DNA sequence: TGTGCCAGCAGCCGAAGGACCCTAACTGAAGCTTTCTTT.

This clone was recorded only once. The rearrangement links TRBV6-5 to TRBJ1-3, with D possibly matching TRBD1 (5 bases). The V and J ends lost 6 bases and 0 bases respectively, with 12 bases between them. This CDR3 has 15 amino acids. The germline V gene encodes CDR1 MNHEY and CDR2 SVGAGI. CDR3 DNA sequence: TGTGCCAGCAGCCGTAAGACAGTCTCTGGAAACACCATATATTTT. Residues: CASSRKTVSGNTIYF.

The J gene is TRBJ1-5, the V gene TRBV30; D unresolved. Germline V lookup: CDR1 GTSNPN, CDR2 SVGIG (reference sequence). There are 11 residues in the CDR3. V was cut by 5 bases and J by 5 bases, with 7 bases left in between. CDR3 nucleotides: TGTGCCTGGGGGATGGATCAGCCCCAGCATTTT. Its protein is CAWGMDQPQHF.

The CDR3 bases are TGCAGTGCTAGAGATACATCCGAGCAGTACTTC. Encoded protein: CSARDTSEQYF. V gene TRBV20-1 combines with J gene TRBJ2-7; D gene uncertain. V lost 0 bases and J lost 6, with 6 bases in between. Germline CDR1 is DFQATT and CDR2 is SNEGSKA (reference sequence). This CDR3 is built from 11 residues.